Shown below are 30 T cell receptor beta chains from a single sample sequenced in a study of beta chain features in type 1 diabetes. Reverse transcription of all isolated RNA meant that expressed TCRB transcripts were sequenced. Only in-frame clones appear in the TCRdb table, and some are missing; sequencing was by immunoSEQ multiplex PCR. Seen here are around 300,000 clones, 7.5% to 9.5% observed once, and the top ten hold approximately 1%. The source material was central memory CD4+ T cells from blood. These receptors all stem from a woman aged 18 to 35 in good health.

This clone showed up many times. The gene calls are TRBV11-2 and TRBJ2-1; maybe TRBD1 (6 bases). This CDR3 has 16 residues. Trimming took off 3 bases at V and 1 base at J, with 13 bases between the two ends. Germline CDR1 SGHAT, CDR2 FQNNGV. In nucleotides, the CDR3 is TGTGCCAGCAGCTTGCCGGGACACCCATCCTACAATGAGCAGTTCTTC. Its protein product is CASSLPGHPSYNEQFF.

This clone appeared a few times. This sequence joins TRBV7-2 and TRBJ2-3; D is ambiguous. V lost 1 base and J lost 6, with 20 bases in between. There are 17 residues in the CDR3. Germline CDR1 is SGHTA and CDR2 is FQGNSA. The CDR3 reads CASSLVPNPGSADTQYF. The CDR3 DNA is TGTGCCAGCAGCTTAGTACCTAACCCAGGATCGGCGGATACGCAGTATTTT.

Note on this clone: This same CDR3 is encoded by further DNA sequences in the sample. The CDR3 reads CASSLGPSYNEQFF. The DNA of the CDR3 is TGTGCCAGCAGCCTAGGGCCATCCTACAATGAGCAGTTCTTC. V gene TRBV7-2 combines with J gene TRBJ2-1; no definite D call. The CDR3 length is 14 residues. Trimming left V 5 bases short and J 1 base short, with 9 bases between. In germline, CDR1 is SGHTA, CDR2 FQGNSA.

The V and J genes are TRBV28 and TRBJ1-4; 7 nucleotides align to TRBD1. The CDR3 has 15 residues. V shed 3 bases and J 7 bases; nucleotides not matched to a gene: 8. Germline CDR1 is MDHEN and CDR2 is SYDVKM. The CDR3 DNA is TGTGCCAGCAGTTTTAGGAGCCAGGGGGGTGAAAAACTGTTTTTT. This gives the protein CASSFRSQGGEKLFF.

The chain recombines TRBV19 with TRBJ2-1, with 9 bases that match TRBD2. The trim removed 8 bases at V and 5 bases at J, leaving 7 bases unmatched. The CDR3 is made up of 14 amino acids. The germline CDR1 and CDR2 sequences are LNHDA and SQIVND (reference sequence). The chain's CDR3 is CASCLAGFNNEQFF. Written as DNA, the CDR3 is TGTGCCAGTTGTCTAGCGGGATTCAACAATGAGCAGTTCTTC.

This clone was found a few times. CDR3: CASSQDLQGNYGYTF. Here the CDR3 DNA reads TGTGCCAGCAGCCAAGACCTCCAGGGGAACTATGGCTACACCTTC. This chain links TRBV4-2 with TRBJ1-2; TRBD1 is a possible D gene (6 bases). Trimming removed 0 bases from V and 2 bases from J, with 10 bases in between. Germline CDR1 LGHNA, CDR2 YNFKEQ. CDR3 length: 15 amino acids.

This clone was seen a handful of times. This chain joins TRBV29-1 and TRBJ1-2, with 11 bases fitting TRBD1. This CDR3 spans 14 amino acids. Trimming cost V 6 bases and J 8 bases; bases outside gene matches: 11. Looked up from germline, CDR1 is SQVTM and CDR2 is ANQGSEA. The CDR3 loop is CSVLRTGGFGGYTF. In nucleotides, the CDR3 is TGCAGCGTCCTACGGACAGGGGGCTTTGGCGGCTACACCTTC.

The chain recombines TRBV9 with TRBJ2-2; D is unclear. CDR1 and CDR2 from the germline V gene are SGDLS and YYNGEE. There are 14 residues in the CDR3. The V and J ends lost 0 bases and 3 bases respectively, with 6 bases between them. The CDR3 DNA follows: TGTGCCAGCAGCGTAGGAGGCCACACCGGGGAGCTGTTTTTT. Its protein is CASSVGGHTGELFF.

A word on this clone: A read error may produce the germline difference seen at one junction end. This rearrangement joins TRBV10-3 to TRBJ1-1; 7 bases align to TRBD1. The CDR3 loop spans 15 amino acids. The germline CDR1 and CDR2 sequences are ENHRY and SYGVKD. The CDR3 is CAIRPGTAMNTEAFF. The CDR3 nucleotides are TGCGCCATCAGGCCAGGGACAGCCATGAACACTGAAGCTTTCTTT.

The table lists this clone with a few counts. The genes are TRBV4-3 and TRBJ2-6; tentatively, D is TRBD2 (6 bases). The germline V and J ends were trimmed by 4 bases and 0 bases, with 16 bases remaining between them. The germline CDR1 and CDR2 sequences are LGHNA and YSLEER. The CDR3 extends over 18 amino acids. Written as DNA, the CDR3 is TGCGCCAGCAGCCCAACGGGACTGCAAGTCTCTGGGGCCAACGTCCTGACTTTC. It encodes CASSPTGLQVSGANVLTF.

The chain uses TRBV6-1 and TRBJ1-5, with TRBD1 identical over 7 bases. Trimming took 3 bases from V and 6 from J; bases not matched to a gene: 8. Germline CDR1 and CDR2: MNHNS and SASEGT. The CDR3 is made up of 15 amino acids. CDR3 bases: TGTGCCAGCAGTGACCCCGGGACAGCGAGTCAGCCCCAGCATTTT. Translating it yields CASSDPGTASQPQHF.

This clone was picked up a small number of times. The gene calls are TRBV5-4 and TRBJ1-1; D is perhaps TRBD1 (5 bases). This CDR3 has 13 residues. Germline values: CDR1 SGHNT, CDR2 YYREEE (reference sequence). The ends were cut back, 3 bases at V and 7 bases at J, with 13 bases in the middle. In DNA form, the CDR3 reads TGTGCCAGCAGCTCGGGACCGGCGCTTGAAGCTTTCTTT. This sequence encodes CASSSGPALEAFF.

This clone was seen only a few times. CDR3 protein: CASSWGLVSTYEQYF. The CDR3 bases are TGTGCCAGCAGCTGGGGACTAGTAAGCACCTACGAGCAGTACTTC. The rearrangement joins TRBV5-6 to TRBJ2-7, with 8 bases that match TRBD2. The CDR3 covers 15 residues. Germline trimming cut 3 bases from V and 2 bases from J; bases unmatched to any gene: 7. From germline, CDR1 is SGHDT and CDR2 YYEEEE.

The genes are TRBV25-1 and TRBJ1-1, with D possibly being TRBD1 (6 bases). The CDR3 totals 14 residues. Germline CDR1 and CDR2: MGHDK and SYGVNS. V lost 6 bases and J lost 6, with 17 bases in between. CDR3 residues: CASRGAGVGAEAFF. The CDR3 DNA follows: TGTGCCAGCAGGGGGGCTGGGGTTGGAGCTGAAGCTTTCTTT.

This chain connects TRBV4-2 to TRBJ2-5, with 11 bases identical to TRBD2. The CDR3 is made up of 16 amino acids. V shed 3 bases and J 0 bases; nucleotides not matched to a gene: 3. Looked up from germline, CDR1 is LGHNA and CDR2 is YNFKEQ. As DNA, the CDR3 is TGTGCCAGCAGCCATACTAGCGGGGGTTACCAAGAGACCCAGTACTTC. Its protein is CASSHTSGGYQETQYF.

The sample holds many counts of this clone. This chain links TRBV28 with TRBJ2-4; D possibly corresponds to TRBD1 (5 bases). V lost 3 bases to trimming and J lost 2 bases, with 11 bases between them. In germline, CDR1 is MDHEN, CDR2 SYDVKM. The CDR3 runs to 15 residues. CDR3 in DNA: TGTGCCAGCAGTTTCTTGCCAGGGACCAAAAACATTCAGTACTTC. Encoded protein: CASSFLPGTKNIQYF.

The V and J genes are TRBV30 and TRBJ2-1; TRBD1 is a possible D gene (5 bases). The CDR3 length is 12 residues. The germline CDR1 and CDR2 sequences are GTSNPN and SVGIG (reference sequence). V shed 3 bases and J shed 6 bases, with 9 bases lying between them. The CDR3 sequence: CAWSLTVNEQFF. CDR3 in DNA: TGTGCCTGGAGCTTGACAGTCAATGAGCAGTTCTTC.

This clone was seen only a few times. The chain is built from TRBV9 and TRBJ2-1; 12 bases align to TRBD2. J was trimmed by 9 bases and V by 4 bases; bases with no gene match: 11. Germline V CDR1 and CDR2: SGDLS, YYNGEE. The CDR3 is 16 amino acids. The CDR3 nucleotides are TGTGCCAGCAGCCTTCGAACTAGCGGGAGGTTTAGTGAGCAGTTCTTC. As protein: CASSLRTSGRFSEQFF.

The chain has TRBV27 and TRBJ2-5; 8 bases line up with TRBD2. The CDR3 covers 14 residues. The germline V gene encodes CDR1 MNHEY and CDR2 SMNVEV (reference sequence). With V trimmed by 6 bases and J by 4 bases, 7 bases remained unmatched. In DNA, the CDR3 is TGTGCCAGCAGGGGCCGACTAGCGCTAGAGACCCAGTACTTC. Its protein product is CASRGRLALETQYF.

V is TRBV28 and J is TRBJ1-1; D is unresolved. Deletions cut 4 bases from V and 1 base from J, with 19 bases between. Germline V gives CDR1 MDHEN, CDR2 SYDVKM. The CDR3 sequence is 17 residues long. For the CDR3, the DNA is TGTGCCAGCAGTTCCCCTTTAGGCGCGCGGAAGAACACTGAAGCTTTCTTT. This encodes CASSSPLGARKNTEAFF.

This clone was recorded a few times. The chain recombines TRBV5-1 with TRBJ2-1, with a weak D call TRBD1 (5 bases). Germline CDR1 is SGHRS and CDR2 is YFSETQ. V lost 4 bases, J lost 10 bases, and 15 bases lay in between. The CDR3 is 13 residues long. CDR3 nucleotide sequence: TGCGCCAGCAGCCAACCAGGTGGGGCCGAGCAGTTCTTC. It codes for CASSQPGGAEQFF. The variable domain in full, with the rest retrieved from reference TRBV5-1 and TRBJ2-1, is KAGVTQTPRYLIKTRGQQVTLSCSPISGHRSVSWYQQTPGQGLQFLFEYFSETQRNKGNFPGRFSGRQFSNSRSEMNVSTLELGDSALYLCASSQPGGAEQFFGPGTRLTVL.

The chain carries TRBV5-1 and TRBJ1-1; 7 nucleotides align to TRBD1. Germline-derived CDR1 and CDR2 are SGHRS and YFSETQ. J was trimmed by 1 base and V by 9 bases; bases with no gene match: 6. The CDR3 length is 13 residues. The CDR3 loop is CATSQGTNTEAFF. The CDR3 DNA follows: TGCGCCACCTCACAGGGGACGAACACTGAAGCTTTCTTT.

This clone was detected many times. J is TRBJ2-3 and V is TRBV12-5; maybe TRBD2 (6 bases). Trimming pared 2 bases from V and 0 bases from J, leaving 21 bases between. Germline V gives CDR1 LGHNT, CDR2 FRNRAP. This CDR3 has 19 residues. The CDR3 region has the DNA TGTGCTAGTGGTTTGAGGGTAGGGATCGGAGGGCCGAGCACAGATACGCAGTATTTT. It codes for CASGLRVGIGGPSTDTQYF.

This clone was detected a few times. The genes are TRBV7-6 and TRBJ2-2; D remains unclear. The CDR3 covers 15 residues. Between the trimmed V and J ends, which lost 5 bases and 3 bases, there was a span of 13 bases. Germline-derived CDR1 and CDR2 are SGHVS and FNYEAQ. CDR3 protein: CASSVQDLDTGELFF. The CDR3 DNA sequence: TGTGCCAGCAGCGTTCAGGATCTCGACACCGGGGAGCTGTTTTTT.

In its sample, this clone was seen a few times. The chain joins TRBV4-2 to TRBJ1-3, with D possibly matching TRBD1 (5 bases). The V gene lost 3 bases and the J gene lost 11 bases, with 23 bases spanning the gap. The V gene's germline CDR1 is LGHNA and CDR2 YNFKEQ. The CDR3 is 16 amino acids. The CDR3 loop is CASSQEIGTAGGAIYF. The CDR3 DNA sequence: TGTGCCAGCAGCCAGGAGATCGGGACGGCGGGCGGAGCCATATATTTT.

This clone was counted between two and nine times. The chain couples TRBV5-1 to TRBJ2-7; 7 bases align to TRBD1. CDR1 is SGHRS, CDR2 YFSETQ, per germline. CDR3 length: 14 residues. V dropped 6 bases and J dropped 5; count of bases not matched to a gene: 11. CDR3 nucleotides: TGCGCCAGCACCCGGACGGCAGGGGGACACGAGCAGTACTTC. Its translation is CASTRTAGGHEQYF. The full variable domain, completed using reference TRBV5-1 and TRBJ2-7, is KAGVTQTPRYLIKTRGQQVTLSCSPISGHRSVSWYQQTPGQGLQFLFEYFSETQRNKGNFPGRFSGRQFSNSRSEMNVSTLELGDSALYLCASTRTAGGHEQYFGPGTRLTVT.

This clone was detected only a few times. The rearrangement uses TRBV6-6 and TRBJ2-5; D is unresolved. The length of the CDR3 is 13 residues. Per germline, CDR1 MNHNY and CDR2 SVGAGI (reference sequence). V lost 5 bases to trimming and J lost 5 bases, with 12 bases between them. CDR3 residues: CASSGYSGETQYF. CDR3 DNA: TGTGCCAGCAGTGGGTATAGTGGGGAGACCCAGTACTTC.

Turning to this clone: Different DNA sequences within this sample yield the same CDR3. The rearrangement joins TRBV30 to TRBJ2-1, with 10 bases identical to TRBD2. Germline V lookup: CDR1 GTSNPN, CDR2 SVGIG (reference sequence). The CDR3 totals 13 residues. With 0 bases clipped from V and 7 bases from J, the junction kept 0 bases outside the gene matches. The CDR3 nucleotides are TGTGCCTGGAGTGTGGGACTAGCGAATGAGCAGTTCTTC. This gives the protein CAWSVGLANEQFF.

J is TRBJ1-6 and V is TRBV7-9; D ambiguous. This CDR3 comprises 14 residues. V lost 5 bases to trimming and J lost 8 bases, with 13 bases between them. Germline V gene data show CDR1 as SEHNR and CDR2 as FQNEAQ (reference sequence). As DNA, the CDR3 is TGTGCCAGCAGCCGCCAGGTGTGGGATTCACCCCTCCACTTT. It specifies CASSRQVWDSPLHF.

The gene calls are TRBV7-9 and TRBJ2-1; no reliable D call. V gave up 4 bases and J gave up 6 bases, with 13 bases separating them. The CDR3 is 14 amino acids. Looked up from germline, CDR1 is SEHNR and CDR2 is FQNEAQ (reference sequence). The CDR3 here is CASSSLPWGNEQFF. DNA for the CDR3: TGTGCCAGCAGCTCCCTACCTTGGGGCAATGAGCAGTTCTTC.